Ten or more counts support the clone carrying this T cell receptor (beta chain). This sample stems from a study of T-cell reconstitution after alpha-beta-depleted transplantation in children. It was with unique molecular identifiers that the TCRbeta library was prepared. TCRdb reanalysed the PCR reads using MiXCR and keeps one entry per CDR3 protein. The profile shows about 640,000 distinct CDR3 sequences, roughly 15% of them singletons. The germline V gene has CDR1 SGHTA and CDR2 FQGNSA. Trimming pared 2 bases from V and 8 bases from J, leaving 13 bases between. CDR3 size: 15 residues. The chain employs TRBV7-2 and TRBJ1-6, with D unclear. The specimen was PBMCs from the stem cell graft donor, collected from the stem cell graft. The clonotype originates from a human donor who donated a stem cell graft to a child with acute myeloid leukemia. CDR3: CASSLRTGRYSPLHF. Written as DNA, the CDR3 is TGTGCCAGCAGCTTACGTACCGGGAGGTATTCACCCCTCCACTTT. The whole variable domain, remainder taken from reference TRBV7-2 and TRBJ1-6, is GAGVSQSPSNKVTEKGKDVELRCDPISGHTALYWYRQSLGQGLEFLIYFQGNSAPDKSGLPSDRFSAERTGGSVSTLTIQRTQQEDSAVYLCASSLRTGRYSPLHFGNGTRLTVT.